The 2 T cell receptor beta chains below come from one sample, sequenced in a study of regulatory T cells in long-lasting Graves disease. As for time point: newly diagnosed GD, antithyroid drugs for less than 3 months. PBMC-derived RNA was used for the TCR library. Arm-PCR of CDR3 regions with iRepertoire HTBI primers generated TCR beta libraries. TCRdb ran MiXCR on the multiplex PCR reads and lists one entry per CDR3 protein. This table holds more than 400,000 distinct CDR3 sequences, 15% to 20% found once. This sample was shared with a second study, whose subject was T cells in Graves' hyperthyroidism and ophthalmopathy.

The sequencing here drew on peripheral blood mononuclear cells (PBMCs), taken at new diagnosis, from a patient treated with antithyroid drugs. All receptors derive from a woman under 40 with Graves disease.

This clonotype has more than one count but fewer than ten. This chain links TRBV10-3 with TRBJ1-5; D remains ambiguous. Germline values: CDR1 ENHRY, CDR2 SYGVKD. The V and J ends lost 2 bases and 4 bases respectively, with 9 bases between them. The CDR3 loop spans 14 amino acids. The CDR3 DNA sequence: TGTGCCATCAGTGAGGATGAGGTAAATCAGCCCCAGCATTTT. Its protein product is CAISEDEVNQPQHF.

This clonotype was found many times. The genes are TRBV27 and TRBJ1-2; D perhaps matches TRBD1 (6 bases). Germline CDR1 is MNHEY and CDR2 is SMNVEV (reference sequence). The CDR3 totals 14 residues. V was clipped by 1 base and J by 2 bases, with 8 bases between them. CDR3 loop: CASSLFGGNYGYTF. The CDR3 region has the DNA TGTGCCAGCAGTTTATTTGGGGGCAACTATGGCTACACCTTC.